This T cell receptor (beta chain) was recovered during a study of T cell responses to AZD1222 COVID-19 vaccine. The CDR3 runs 14 residues. Germline CDR1 reads LNHDA; CDR2 reads SQIVND (reference sequence). V lost 5 bases and J lost 7; bases outside the gene matches: 10. Study results and caveats: Spike-wide coverage was observed for vaccine-associated CD4 TCRs, with dominant responses at 160-218 and 743-854. Nearly half of spike-specific TCRs reportedly target variant regions that are unmutated in the B.1.351 and B.1.1.7 variants. After the peak T cell response, and only then, were repertoires sampled.

Sequencing was performed with immunoSEQ multiplex PCR; in TCRdb, only in-frame clones are kept and a portion is missing. The sample holds more than 150,000 clones, 90% seen once. Analyses pooled second doses at about 4 or about 12 weeks. Worth noting for this clone: Its antigen is currently unknown.

The chain links TRBV19 to TRBJ1-2, with TRBD1 identical over 7 bases. This sequence originates from an adult who received the AZD1222 COVID-19 vaccine. Sequences were derived from peripheral blood, sampled 28 days after the second AZD1222 dose. The CDR3 here is CASSPRQGNGGYTF. The CDR3 bases are TGTGCCAGTAGTCCAAGACAGGGAAACGGTGGCTACACCTTC.